A single sample is the source of the 10 T cell receptor beta chains below, sequenced in a study of blood T cell repertoires in COVID-19. Method: immunoSEQ multiplex PCR; TCRdb's copy keeps in-frame clones and lacks some. The table includes approximately 170,000 clones, nearly 90% detected once. Sequences were obtained from peripheral blood. These receptors came from a man aged 18 to 30 who had recovered from COVID-19.

This clone came up once. J is TRBJ1-5 and V is TRBV2; maybe TRBD1 (5 bases). The CDR3 runs to 15 residues. Trimming left V 6 bases short and J 4 bases short, with 16 bases between. Per the germline V gene, CDR1 is SNHLY and CDR2 is FYNNEI. In nucleotides, the CDR3 is TGTGCCAGCAGGGGTCAAGGGGTAGAGAATCAGCCCCAGCATTTT. It translates to CASRGQGVENQPQHF.

Concerning this clone itself: An end of the junction differs from the germline gene, which may be a read error. The CDR3, as DNA: TGTGCCCGCAGCCAGGGGGGGGGACTAGCGGGAGGTCTCAACACCGGGGAGCTGTTTTTT. Amino acids: CARSQGGGLAGGLNTGELFF. This chain connects TRBV3-1 (or the pseudogene TRBV3-2) to TRBJ2-2; TRBD2 matches 15 bases. The CDR3 length is 20 residues. The germline V gene encodes CDR1 LGHDT and CDR2 YNNKEL (reference sequence).

This sequence joins TRBV7-2 and TRBJ2-5, with D perhaps matching TRBD1 (5 bases). This CDR3 has 16 amino acids. V lost 1 base to trimming and J lost 5 bases, with 17 bases between them. From germline, CDR1 is SGHTA and CDR2 FQGNSA. CDR3 coding DNA: TGTGCCAGCAGCTTAGGTCTTGGTATATCAGGGGAGACCCAGTACTTC. It specifies CASSLGLGISGETQYF.

V gene TRBV11-2 combines with J gene TRBJ2-1; perhaps TRBD2 as D (6 bases). CDR1 and CDR2 from the germline V gene are SGHAT and FQNNGV. There are 17 residues in the CDR3. Trimming cost V 0 bases and J 2 bases, with 14 bases left between them. In DNA form, the CDR3 reads TGTGCCAGCAGCTTAGACGGGAGTAGGGCCACCTACAATGAGCAGTTCTTC. Translated, it gives CASSLDGSRATYNEQFF.

The gene calls are TRBV5-1 and TRBJ1-6; no clear D. V was shortened by 2 bases and J by 10 bases, with 16 bases between the two germline ends. CDR1 and CDR2 from the germline V gene are SGHRS and YFSETQ. The CDR3 consists of 15 residues. As DNA, the CDR3 is TGCGCCAGCAGCTTAAACAGTGGGTTAGGATCACCCCTCCACTTT. It specifies CASSLNSGLGSPLHF.

The chain is built from TRBV29-1 and TRBJ1-4, with D hard to call. The germline CDR1 and CDR2 sequences are SQVTM and ANQGSEA. The CDR3 is made up of 14 amino acids. Trimming left V 5 bases short and J 6 bases short, with 16 bases between. CDR3 in amino acids: CSVTVGGLHEKLFF. In DNA form, the CDR3 reads TGCAGCGTTACAGTTGGAGGGCTACATGAAAAACTGTTTTTT.

The V gene is TRBV29-1, the J gene TRBJ1-2; D might be TRBD1 (5 bases). The V and J ends lost 1 base and 13 bases respectively, with 16 bases between them. The CDR3 spans 12 residues. Germline V gene lookup returns CDR1 SQVTM and CDR2 ANQGSEA. CDR3 nucleotide sequence: TGCAGCGTTGAAGTAGGGACCGTGGGGGGCACCTTC. The encoded protein is CSVEVGTVGGTF.

The J gene is TRBJ1-2, the V gene TRBV7-9, with 7 bases identical to TRBD1. Germline-derived CDR1 and CDR2 are SEHNR and FQNEAQ (reference sequence). CDR3 length: 13 residues. V dropped 5 bases and J dropped 5; count of bases not matched to a gene: 5. The DNA for the CDR3 is TGTGCCAGCAGCGCCCAACAGGGGTATGGCTACACCTTC. Its translation is CASSAQQGYGYTF.

This clone was observed a single time. This chain uses TRBV24-1 with TRBJ1-1; perhaps TRBD1 as D (6 bases). Germline V gene sequence: CDR1 KGHDR, CDR2 SFDVKD. V was shortened by 9 bases and J by 1 base, with 11 bases between the two germline ends. The CDR3 totals 13 residues. The CDR3 loop reads CATATGPNTEAFF. As DNA, the CDR3 is TGTGCCACCGCGACAGGCCCGAACACTGAAGCTTTCTTT.

The genes are TRBV7-9 and TRBJ1-2, with TRBD1 matching over 10 bases. Germline V CDR1 and CDR2: SEHNR, FQNEAQ (reference sequence). V lost 10 bases, J lost 6 bases, and 8 bases stayed unmatched. This CDR3 has 13 residues. The CDR3 loop is CATGAGQGHGYTF. The CDR3 nucleotides read TGTGCCACCGGGGCGGGACAGGGGCATGGCTACACCTTC.